This entry features one T cell receptor beta chain sequence. Its antigen remains unidentified. Base qualities are not provided; no much larger clone lies one nucleotide away. This record belongs to a study of CD8+ T cells in alopecia areata (dated by TCRdb to between 2018 and 2020). A note on the overall study: Treated patients were enrolled in an open-label pilot trial of oral tofacitinib, 5 to 10 mg twice daily, for moderate-to-severe alopecia areata. RNA came from the PAXgene miRNA kit for fixed scalp, the miRNeasy kit for PBMCs, and the RNeasy kit for mouse skin. Scalp clonality was compared among normal scalp (n=4), patchy alopecia areata scalp (n=8), and alopecia totalis/universalis scalp (n=8). Tofacitinib was administered for 6 to 18 months, and 6 months of follow-up off drug were then conducted to assess delayed response and recurrence. TCRbeta CDR3 regions were amplified by immunoSEQ multiplex PCR using 35 Vbeta forward and 13 Jbeta reverse primers. On the human side, TCRbeta sequencing was run on scalp tissue and on sorted CD4+ and CD8+ peripheral blood T cells from healthy controls and from alopecia areata patients with either patchy or totalis/universalis disease. To study T cell clonal expansion in alopecia areata, the researchers applied high-throughput TCRbeta sequencing to both the C3H/HeJ mouse model and human patients. Patients on tofacitinib were biopsied at baseline and after 4 and 24 weeks of treatment, and several of the patients also had a later scalp biopsy.

From the cysteine up to the phenylalanine, the CDR3 has a length of 14 residues. Kept here is only the CDR3 DNA, which spans 42 bases and is read in frame from base 1. V and J are trimmed by 6 bases and 6 bases, and the gene matches miss 7 bases of the junction. CDR1 MNHEY and CDR2 SVGAGI were looked up in the germline V gene. Here is what the overall study found, with its caveats: Shared TCR sequences between patients were less evident than in mice, which may be partly attributable to HLA diversity in the patient population. Unlike mouse skin, where gammadelta T cells dominate, normal human skin contains resident alphabeta T cells that get sequenced too, which complicates analysis of the scalp TCR repertoire. Higher clonality and more expanded CD8+ clones were observed in lesional scalp than in normal scalp, particularly in alopecia totalis/universalis, a finding suggestive of antigenic drive.

The sample's time point, from its label and the paper: baseline before oral tofacitinib. Lesional scalp punch biopsies and peripheral blood were obtained from alopecia areata patients. PBMCs were isolated by density centrifugation and stained for CD3, CD4 and CD8, and CD4+ and CD8+ T cells were sorted on a FACSAria. Library creation used the immunoSEQ multiplex PCR assay. For TCR sequencing, RNA was extracted from every sample and reverse transcribed into cDNA to serve as template. First-strand cDNA was synthesized with SuperScript III using a 2:1 mix of oligo-dT and random hexamers. A synthetic immune receptor repertoire was used to assess amplification bias, and residual bias was removed computationally. In the paper's pipeline: Raw reads were preprocessed to remove errors, and CDR3 was defined by IMGT conventions from the conserved cysteine to phenylalanine. Clonality was calculated as 1 minus Shannon entropy normalized by log2 of the number of productive unique TCRs. CD4 or CD8 identity of scalp clones was inferred by cross-referencing scalp TCRbeta sequences with sorted blood CD4 and CD8 repertoires. TCRdb re-hosts the immuneACCESS table, in-frame sequences only. Its copies lack some clones; in the studies checked, an unresolved V gene accounts for under half of them, and the cause for the rest is not known. V, J and clone size are those of that table, while D and trimming were read from the DNA. This sample has 250,000 or so clones in its table, and 67% of those were observed once. In total, the top ten clones hold approximately 1.2% of the sample.

Sample: CD4+ T cells sorted from blood, taken at week 0. The chain uses TRBV6-5 and TRBJ2-5; the junction holds 10 bases that match TRBD1. The receptor was isolated from a human donor with alopecia areata. The CDR3 here reads CASSPRTGGQTQYF. The nucleotide sequence is TGTGCCAGCAGCCCCCGGACAGGGGGGCAGACCCAGTACTTC.